A selection of T cell receptor beta chains follows, all from one sample in a study of shared clonotypes between healthy human individuals. The method was immunoSEQ multiplex PCR; TCRdb's version includes in-frame clones alone and lacks a portion of them. The sample has about 1.4 million clones, around 95% seen once. Sequenced material: naive CD4+ T cells sorted from blood. The receptors stem from a man younger than 45 in good health. The CDR3 runs from the conserved cysteine through the conserved F or W. A D gene is named only where the DNA matches it firmly. Expanded clones get a size class; other rows say once, few or many, or leave the size out.

cdr3_aa cdr3_nt d_call j_call v_call clone_size cdr3_length
CASSIGGAYYEQYF TGTGCCAGTAGTATAGGTGGGGCCTACTACGAGCAGTACTTC . TRBJ2-7 TRBV19 once 14
CASSPDRGNAEAFF TGTGCCAGCAGTCCGGACAGGGGGAACGCTGAAGCTTTCTTT TRBD1 TRBJ1-1 TRBV5-6 . 14
CASSQEDSETQYF TGTGCCAGCAGCCAGGAGGATTCGGAGACCCAGTACTTC . TRBJ2-5 TRBV5-4 . 13
CASKGLAGVRGGEQFF TGTGCCAGTAAGGGACTAGCGGGAGTCAGGGGAGGTGAGCAGTTCTTC TRBD2 TRBJ2-1 TRBV19 . 16
CASSPSGSYGEQFF TGTGCCAGCAGCCCTAGCGGGAGTTACGGTGAGCAGTTCTTC TRBD2 TRBJ2-1 TRBV7-9 . 14
CASSLGRNLNEQFF TGTGCCAGCAGCTTGGGACGGAACCTCAATGAGCAGTTCTTC . TRBJ2-1 TRBV5-4 . 14
CASSTLAGISGEQYF TGTGCCAGTAGTACCCTAGCGGGGATCTCGGGCGAGCAGTACTTC TRBD2 TRBJ2-7 TRBV19 . 15
CASSLFAGGVGSQHF TGTGCCAGCAGTTTATTCGCAGGGGGCGTGGGTTCCCAGCATTTT TRBD1 TRBJ1-5 TRBV28 . 15
CASRTGRNTEAFF TGCGCCAGCAGGACAGGAAGAAACACTGAAGCTTTCTTT . TRBJ1-1 TRBV10-1 once 13
CASEPRGSYEQYF TGTGCCAGCGAGCCGAGGGGCTCCTACGAGCAGTACTTC . TRBJ2-7 TRBV7-9 . 13
CSVLHTGGGETQYF TGCAGCGTATTACATACAGGGGGTGGCGAGACCCAGTACTTC TRBD1 TRBJ2-5 TRBV29-1 . 14
CASSPRYSNQPQHF TGTGCCAGCTCACCAAGGTATAGCAATCAGCCCCAGCATTTT . TRBJ1-5 TRBV18 few 14
CASETGVDGYTF TGTGCCAGCGAGACAGGGGTTGATGGCTACACCTTC TRBD1 TRBJ1-2 TRBV28 . 12
CASSESAGSNQPQHF TGCGCCAGCAGTGAGTCAGCAGGGAGCAATCAGCCCCAGCATTTT . TRBJ1-5 TRBV10-2 . 15
CAISEYEAGARYNEQFF TGTGCCATCAGTGAGTACGAGGCGGGAGCGAGATACAATGAGCAGTTCTTC TRBD2 TRBJ2-1 TRBV10-3 . 17
CASSLTVVGTEAFF TGTGCCAGCAGTCTGACGGTGGTTGGCACTGAAGCTTTCTTT . TRBJ1-1 TRBV6-1 . 14
CSAVGRFLYEQYF TGCAGCGCGGTGGGGCGGTTCCTCTACGAGCAGTACTTC . TRBJ2-7 TRBV29-1 once 13
CASSVEGKDGQPQHF TGTGCCAGCAGCGTAGAGGGAAAGGACGGTCAGCCCCAGCATTTT . TRBJ1-5 TRBV9 . 15
CASSLAQGAYNEQFF TGTGCCAGCAGCTTGGCACAGGGGGCTTACAATGAGCAGTTCTTC TRBD1 TRBJ2-1 TRBV5-4 . 15
CASSIVGTRMNTEAFF TGTGCCAGTAGTATTGTCGGGACCCGTATGAACACTGAAGCTTTCTTT . TRBJ1-1 TRBV19 . 16
CASHRSRVDEQFF TGTGCCAGCCACCGGAGCAGGGTTGATGAGCAGTTCTTC . TRBJ2-1 TRBV7-2 . 13
CASSLLGLAGPSSYNEQFF TGTGCCAGCAGTTTACTGGGACTAGCGGGCCCTAGCTCCTACAATGAGCAGTTCTTC TRBD2 TRBJ2-1 TRBV28 . 19
CASSFPGASNQPQHF TGTGCCAGCAGCTTCCCCGGGGCTAGCAATCAGCCCCAGCATTTT . TRBJ1-5 TRBV5-8 . 15
CASSVGGATDTQYF TGTGCCAGCAGTGTTGGTGGGGCCACAGATACGCAGTATTTT . TRBJ2-3 TRBV25-1 . 14